This TCR beta chain was sequenced for a study of T-cell reconstitution after alpha-beta-depleted transplantation in children (dated by TCRdb to 2016 to 2018). Background for the entire study: T-cell immune reconstitution after TCRalphabeta/CD19-depleted allogeneic hematopoietic cell transplantation in children was quantitatively tracked in the study by means of TCR repertoire profiling.

Details on this clonotype: The antigen this receptor binds is unknown. Base qualities were left out, and no much larger clone turns up one base away.

The protocol used for the library was PCR. Sequenced on an Illumina HiSeq 2500. Molecular barcoding was employed in the preparation of TCR libraries, with unique molecular identifiers being used to normalize TCRbeta repertoire quantification. TCRdb ran its own pipeline on the public reads, namely fastp trimming at Q25 and MiXCR clone calling, and kept in-frame beta chains. For every CDR3 protein sequence, its rows merge into one entry that carries the most common genes and DNA. In this sample the table shows approximately 270,000 distinct CDR3 sequences, approximately 9.6% of which occur a single time. Of the sample, around 9.1% falls within the top ten clones. This receptor was taken from a human donor who donated a stem cell graft to a child with SCID. Sequencing used PBMCs from the stem cell graft donor, obtained from the stem cell graft.

The base sequence is TGTGCCAGCAGCCACTGGACAGGGAGCTCCTACGAGCAGTACTTC. This gives the protein CASSHWTGSSYEQYF. The chain is encoded by TRBV3-1 joined to TRBJ2-7; a stretch of 8 junction bases matches TRBD1. The germline V gene (reference sequence) provides CDR1 LGHDT and CDR2 YNNKEL. From V the trimming removes 3 bases and from J it removes 0 bases, while the gene matches leave 4 bases of the junction unaccounted for. From its cysteine to its phenylalanine, the CDR3 spans 15 amino acids. Solely the CDR3 DNA is kept, with 45 bases framed from the first base.